This TCR beta chain was identified during a study of T cell repertoires in cytomegalovirus infection (dated by TCRdb to about 2019). Study-wide context: Donor HLA type was relevant to the analysis, as public TCR beta signatures indicated carriage of CMV infection together with the matching HLA type. The full study reports these points: The ex vivo response was dominated by HLA-C-restricted CMV-specific TCR beta clonotypes, and the single most frequent clonotype in two of eight donors was supplied by these HLA-C-restricted clonotypes. In both this cohort and an independent roughly 350-donor cohort, the cumulative frequency of public TCR beta family members distinguished carriers of CMV infection plus the relevant HLA type.

Data came from an Illumina HiSeq 1500. TCRdb cleaned the public reads at Q25 with fastp, built clones with MiXCR and kept in-frame beta chains. Each record represents a unique CDR3 protein, reported with the most common genes and DNA among its rows. The table for this sample lists some 680,000 distinct CDR3 sequences; 35% to 45% of them were counted only once. The ten largest clones represent around 3% of the sample. As to this clonotype: Its binding antigen is unknown. No base quality values were provided; no much bigger clone lies one nucleotide off.

The sample taken for sequencing was PBMCs. This sequence originates from a human donor in good health (CMV status not recorded). Some clones in this sample may be carry-over from other donors' samples.

The CDR3 sequence is CAISEVGAVHEQYF. In nucleotides, the sequence is TGTGCCATCAGTGAAGTGGGAGCGGTCCACGAGCAGTACTTC. The chain is encoded by TRBV10-3 joined to TRBJ2-7; TRBD2 is a weak D gene call, 5 bases matching. CDR3 length: 14 amino acids, cysteine to phenylalanine. The retained sequence is limited to the CDR3, 42 bases, with the frame set at the first base. The germline V gene supplies CDR1 ENHRY and CDR2 SYGVKD. The junction shows trimming of 3 bases on V and 5 bases on J, plus 14 bases between the germline ends.